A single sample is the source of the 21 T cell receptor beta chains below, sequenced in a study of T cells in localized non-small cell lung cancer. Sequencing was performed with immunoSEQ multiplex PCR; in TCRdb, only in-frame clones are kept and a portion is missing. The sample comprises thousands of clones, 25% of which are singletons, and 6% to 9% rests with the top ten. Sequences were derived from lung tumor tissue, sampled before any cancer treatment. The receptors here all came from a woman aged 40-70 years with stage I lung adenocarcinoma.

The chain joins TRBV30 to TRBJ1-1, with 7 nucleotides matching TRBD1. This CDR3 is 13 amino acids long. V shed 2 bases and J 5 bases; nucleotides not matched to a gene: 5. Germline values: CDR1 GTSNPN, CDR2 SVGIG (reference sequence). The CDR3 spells CAWSRQGVTEAFF. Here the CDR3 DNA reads TGTGCCTGGAGTCGACAGGGAGTTACTGAAGCTTTCTTT.

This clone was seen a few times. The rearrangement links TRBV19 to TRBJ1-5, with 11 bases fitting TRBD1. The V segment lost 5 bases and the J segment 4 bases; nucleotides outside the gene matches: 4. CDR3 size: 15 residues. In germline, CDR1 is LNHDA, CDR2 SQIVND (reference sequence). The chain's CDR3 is CASSGQGAGNQPQHF. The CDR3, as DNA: TGTGCCAGTAGTGGACAGGGGGCTGGAAATCAGCCCCAGCATTTT.

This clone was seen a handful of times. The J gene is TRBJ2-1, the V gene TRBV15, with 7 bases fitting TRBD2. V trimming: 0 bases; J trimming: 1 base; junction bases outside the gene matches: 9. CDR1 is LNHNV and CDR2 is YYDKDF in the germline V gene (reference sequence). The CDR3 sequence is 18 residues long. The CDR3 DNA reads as TGTGCCACCAGCAGAGATTATGCGGGGGAACTTTCCTACAATGAGCAGTTCTTC. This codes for CATSRDYAGELSYNEQFF.

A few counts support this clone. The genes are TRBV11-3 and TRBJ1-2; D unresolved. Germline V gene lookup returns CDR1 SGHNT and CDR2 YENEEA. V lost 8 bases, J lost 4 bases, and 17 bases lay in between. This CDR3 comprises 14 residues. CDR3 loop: CASRGKIPPYGYTF. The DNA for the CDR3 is TGTGCCAGCCGTGGAAAGATCCCCCCCTATGGCTACACCTTC.

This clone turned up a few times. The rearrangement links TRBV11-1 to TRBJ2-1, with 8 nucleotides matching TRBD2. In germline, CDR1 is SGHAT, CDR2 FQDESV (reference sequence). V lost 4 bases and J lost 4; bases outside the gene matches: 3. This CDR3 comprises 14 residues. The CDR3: CASSWGLEYNEQFF. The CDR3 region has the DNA TGTGCCAGCAGCTGGGGACTAGAGTACAATGAGCAGTTCTTC.

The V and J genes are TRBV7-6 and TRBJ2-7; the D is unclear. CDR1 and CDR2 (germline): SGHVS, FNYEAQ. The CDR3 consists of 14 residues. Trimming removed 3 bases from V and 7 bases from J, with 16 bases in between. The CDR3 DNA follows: TGTGCCAGCAGCTTGTTGGGGATCCTAGGGGAGCAGTACTTC. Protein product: CASSLLGILGEQYF.

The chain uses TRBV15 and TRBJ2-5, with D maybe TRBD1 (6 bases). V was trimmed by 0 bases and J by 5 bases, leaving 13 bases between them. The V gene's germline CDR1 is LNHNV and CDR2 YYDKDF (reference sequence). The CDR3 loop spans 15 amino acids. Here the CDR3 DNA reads TGTGCCACCAGCAGAGATCAGGGGCTGTATGAGACCCAGTACTTC. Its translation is CATSRDQGLYETQYF. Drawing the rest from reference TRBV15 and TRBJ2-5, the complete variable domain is DAMVIQNPRYQVTQFGKPVTLSCSQTLNHNVMYWYQQKSSQAPKLLFHYYDKDFNNEADTPDNFQSRRPNTSFCFLDIRSPGLGDTAMYLCATSRDQGLYETQYFGPGTRLLVL.

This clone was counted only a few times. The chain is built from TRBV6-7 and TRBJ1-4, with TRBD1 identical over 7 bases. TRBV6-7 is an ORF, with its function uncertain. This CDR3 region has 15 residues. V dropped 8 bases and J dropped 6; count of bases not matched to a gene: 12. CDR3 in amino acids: CASRPQGPHYEKLFF. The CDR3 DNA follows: TGTGCCAGCCGACCACAGGGGCCGCACTATGAAAAACTGTTTTTT.

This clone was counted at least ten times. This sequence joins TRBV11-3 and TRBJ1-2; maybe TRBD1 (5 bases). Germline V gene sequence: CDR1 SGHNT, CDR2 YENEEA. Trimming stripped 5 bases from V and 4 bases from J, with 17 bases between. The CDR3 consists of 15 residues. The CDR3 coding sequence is TGTGCCAGCAGCCCCCGCCAGGGAAGGGGCTATGGCTACACCTTC. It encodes CASSPRQGRGYGYTF.

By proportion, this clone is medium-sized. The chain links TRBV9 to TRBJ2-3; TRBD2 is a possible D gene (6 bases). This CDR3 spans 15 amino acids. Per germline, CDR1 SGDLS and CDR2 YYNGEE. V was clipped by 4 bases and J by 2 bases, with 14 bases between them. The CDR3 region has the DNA TGTGCCAGCAGCTCCGGGACTCCACCCACAGATACGCAGTATTTT. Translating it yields CASSSGTPPTDTQYF.

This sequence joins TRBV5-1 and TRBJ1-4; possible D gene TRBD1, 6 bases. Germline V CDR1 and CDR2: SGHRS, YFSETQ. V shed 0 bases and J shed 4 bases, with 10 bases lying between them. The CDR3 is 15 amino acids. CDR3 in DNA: TGCGCCAGCAGCTTGGCGGAGGGGGGTAATGAAAAACTGTTTTTT. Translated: CASSLAEGGNEKLFF.

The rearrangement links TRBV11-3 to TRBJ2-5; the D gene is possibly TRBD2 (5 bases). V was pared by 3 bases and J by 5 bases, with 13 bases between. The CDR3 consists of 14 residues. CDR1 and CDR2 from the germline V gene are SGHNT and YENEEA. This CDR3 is CASSFGGRGETQYF. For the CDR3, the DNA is TGTGCCAGCAGCTTCGGTGGACGAGGGGAGACCCAGTACTTC.

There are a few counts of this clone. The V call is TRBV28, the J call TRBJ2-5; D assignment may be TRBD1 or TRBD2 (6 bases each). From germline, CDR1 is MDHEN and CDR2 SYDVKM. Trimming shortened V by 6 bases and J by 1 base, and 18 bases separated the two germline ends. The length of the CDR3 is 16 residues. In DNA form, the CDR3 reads TGTGCCAGCAGAGAAGTGGGGGGCCGGCTCCAAGAGACCCAGTACTTC. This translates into CASREVGGRLQETQYF.

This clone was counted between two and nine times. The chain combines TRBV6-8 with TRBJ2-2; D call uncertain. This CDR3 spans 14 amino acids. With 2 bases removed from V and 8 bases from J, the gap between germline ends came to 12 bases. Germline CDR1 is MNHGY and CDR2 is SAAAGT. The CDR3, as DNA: TGTGCCAGCAGTTACCTGACTGAGACTGGGGAGCTGTTTTTT. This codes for CASSYLTETGELFF.

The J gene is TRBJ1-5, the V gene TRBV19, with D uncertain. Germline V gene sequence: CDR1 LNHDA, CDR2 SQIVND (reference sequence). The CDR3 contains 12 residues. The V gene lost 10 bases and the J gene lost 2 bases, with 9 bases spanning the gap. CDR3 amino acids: CATSWGNQPQHF. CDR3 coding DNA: TGTGCCACGTCATGGGGCAATCAGCCCCAGCATTTT.

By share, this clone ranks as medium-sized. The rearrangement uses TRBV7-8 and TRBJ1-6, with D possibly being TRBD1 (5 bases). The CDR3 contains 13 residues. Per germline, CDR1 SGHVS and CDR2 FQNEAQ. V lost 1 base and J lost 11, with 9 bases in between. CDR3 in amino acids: CASSLVVGAPLHF. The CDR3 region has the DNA TGTGCCAGCAGCTTAGTAGTGGGGGCACCCCTCCACTTT.

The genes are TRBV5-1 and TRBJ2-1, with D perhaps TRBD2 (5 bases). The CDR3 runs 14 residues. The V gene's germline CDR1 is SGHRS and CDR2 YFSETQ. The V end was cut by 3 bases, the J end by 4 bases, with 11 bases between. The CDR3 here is CASSYGELYNEQFF. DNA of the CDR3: TGCGCCAGCAGCTACGGGGAACTTTACAATGAGCAGTTCTTC.

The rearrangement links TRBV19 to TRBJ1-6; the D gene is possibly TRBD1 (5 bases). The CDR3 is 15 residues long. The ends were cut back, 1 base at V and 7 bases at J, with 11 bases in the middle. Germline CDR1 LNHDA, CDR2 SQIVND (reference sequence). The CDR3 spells CASSIGGRSNSPLHF. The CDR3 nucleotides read TGTGCCAGTAGTATAGGGGGCAGGAGCAATTCACCCCTCCACTTT.

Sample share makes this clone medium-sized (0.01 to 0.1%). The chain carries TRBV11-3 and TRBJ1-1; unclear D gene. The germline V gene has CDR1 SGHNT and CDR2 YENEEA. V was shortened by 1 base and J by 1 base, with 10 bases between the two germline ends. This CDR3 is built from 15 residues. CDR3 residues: CASSLVGGWNTEAFF. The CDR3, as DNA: TGTGCCAGCAGCTTAGTAGGAGGGTGGAACACTGAAGCTTTCTTT.

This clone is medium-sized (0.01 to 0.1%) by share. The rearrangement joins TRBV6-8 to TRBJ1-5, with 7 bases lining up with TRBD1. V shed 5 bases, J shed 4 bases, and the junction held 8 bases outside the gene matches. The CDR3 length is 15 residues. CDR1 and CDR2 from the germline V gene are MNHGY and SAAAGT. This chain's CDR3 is CASSDYRGFNQPQHF. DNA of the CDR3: TGTGCCAGCAGTGACTACAGGGGATTTAATCAGCCCCAGCATTTT.

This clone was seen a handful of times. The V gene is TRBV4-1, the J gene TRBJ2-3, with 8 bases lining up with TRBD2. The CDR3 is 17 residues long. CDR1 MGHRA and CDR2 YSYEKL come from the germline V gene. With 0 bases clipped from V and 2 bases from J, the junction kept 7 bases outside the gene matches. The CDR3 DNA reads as TGCGCCAGCAGCCAAGAAGGAACTAGCGGCCACACAGATACGCAGTATTTT. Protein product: CASSQEGTSGHTDTQYF.